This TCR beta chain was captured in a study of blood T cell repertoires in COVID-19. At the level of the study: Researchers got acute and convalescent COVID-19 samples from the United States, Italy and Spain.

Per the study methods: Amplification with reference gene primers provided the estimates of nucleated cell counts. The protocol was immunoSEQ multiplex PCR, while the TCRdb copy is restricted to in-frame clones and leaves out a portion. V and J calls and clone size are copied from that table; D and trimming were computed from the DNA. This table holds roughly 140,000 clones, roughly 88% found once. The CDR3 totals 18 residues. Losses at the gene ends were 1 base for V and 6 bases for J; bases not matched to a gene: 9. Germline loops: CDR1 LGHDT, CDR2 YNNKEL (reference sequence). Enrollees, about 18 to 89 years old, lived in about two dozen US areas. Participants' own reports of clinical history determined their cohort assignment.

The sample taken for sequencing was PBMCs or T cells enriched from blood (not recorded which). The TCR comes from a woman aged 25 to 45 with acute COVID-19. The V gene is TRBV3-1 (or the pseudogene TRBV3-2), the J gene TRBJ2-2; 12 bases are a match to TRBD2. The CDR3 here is CASSQVLAGGLGSGELFF. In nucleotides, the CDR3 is TGTGCCAGCAGCCAAGTACTAGCGGGAGGTCTTGGGTCCGGGGAGCTGTTTTTT.